This entry concerns a single T cell receptor (beta chain). This clonotype has a handful of counts. Its antigen specificity is not known. No qualities accompany the bases; no much larger clone lies one base away. From a lookup of the germline V gene, CDR1 and CDR2 are KGHSH and LQKENI. The CDR3 sequence holds 15 residues, the cysteine and phenylalanine included. The entry retains the CDR3 DNA only, 45 bases that are in frame from base 1. V is reduced by 0 bases and J by 10 bases, leaving a spacing of 18 bases between them. The sample comes from a study of human T cells and chemical hapten exposure (dated by TCRdb to 2020 to 2022). Some background on the complete study: For sensitization, 2% DPC in acetone was applied to a roughly 2 cm by roughly 2 cm area of upper inner arm skin. Throughout the study period of around 25 weeks, patients also received therapeutic DPC doses to the scalp every week. Patch testing on the upper back used Finn chambers containing 0.01% DPC, with scoring done after 6 days according to International Contact Dermatitis Research Group standards. Most of the patients in the cohort were female, and the cohort covered alopecia areata with under or over 50% scalp involvement, alopecia totalis and alopecia universalis. Libraries were pooled for sequencing, and per-sample TCR yields varied mainly because of small differences in library volumes within the pool. Peripheral blood TCR repertoire changes were tracked in vivo in alopecia patients during primary and secondary sensitization to the hapten diphenylcyclopropenone (DPC). Patient blood was sampled pre-sensitization (week 0) and at 2, 6 and about 24 weeks after DPC sensitization. Twenty-nine alopecia patients provided blood for TCR sequencing at one to four time points (pre-sensitization, 2, 6 and 24 weeks). General findings and caveats noted by the study authors: Patch test score was positively correlated with the number of PT1 expanded TCRs, with significance at thresholds 8, 16 and 32 but not at 4. All patients had alopecia, a presumed autoimmune disease, so their immune response might differ from that of healthy individuals. Expanded TCRs formed significantly more large CDR3 similarity clusters than pre-sensitization or healthy control sets, consistent with antigen-driven responses. The number of TCRs above 1 in 1000 frequency did not change with DPC sensitization; there was no evidence of global repertoire structure alterations. After repeated subsampling, changes were observed in the strength of the expansion versus patch-test correlation and in the threshold at which the correlation became significant.

The method was RACE. Sequencing took place on a NextSeq 500. During library preparation, unique molecular identifiers were attached to individual cDNA molecules so that TCRs could be counted in a quantitative, reproducible way. For every blood RNA sample, sequencing covered both the TCR alpha and TCR beta chains. As for the original processing: A median of around 96,000 TCRs per sample was observed, with a range of about 23,224 to 690,600. V, J and CDR3 annotation of the TCR reads was performed with the Decombinator software suite. For the PS versus PT1 abundance plots, all samples were subsampled to the same number of TCRs (28,000). Expanded TCRs were defined as absent before sensitization and observed at least eight times at the 2-week time point. Starting from the raw public reads, TCRdb applied fastp trimming at Q25, assembled clones with MiXCR and retained in-frame beta chains. CDR3 protein duplicates are merged, each entry listing the most common genes and DNA. The V and J calls shown here were made by TCRdb, not taken from the authors' results. This sample gives under 200,000 distinct CDR3 sequences in total; around 30% of them show up just once. The ten largest clones take up about 2.7% of the sample.

Reading the label with the study, this specimen's time point is: pre-sensitization, week 0. In light of the paper, this sample's treatment or condition label describes: therapeutic diphenylcyclopropenone sensitization with weekly scalp DPC. Blood at each patch-test visit was drawn before the patch test was applied. Patients were eligible if aged 18 to 70, diagnosed with alopecia and judged suitable for DPC therapy, and pregnant patients were excluded. Total RNA was extracted from unfractionated whole blood that had been collected in Tempus Blood RNA tubes. The chain was built from TRBV18 and TRBJ2-5; possibly the D gene is TRBD2, per 6 matching bases. This clonotype was obtained from a woman in her twenties or thirties with alopecia areata. Some clones in this sample may be carry-over from other donors' samples. Source: whole blood, taken in connection with sensitization to the hapten diphenylcyclopropenone (DPC). This receptor carries the CDR3 CASSPPMNSGGVQYF. DNA sequence: TGTGCCAGCTCACCACCGATGAACAGCGGAGGGGTCCAGTACTTC. Where the CDR3 stops, the reference TRBV18 and TRBJ2-5 genes take over; the full variable domain is NAGVMQNPRHLVRRRGQEARLRCSPMKGHSHVYWYRQLPEEGLKFMVYLQKENIIDESGMPKERFSAEFPKEGPSILRIQQVVRGDSAAYFCASSPPMNSGGVQYFGPGTRLLVL.